The 6 T cell receptor beta chains given below trace back to one sample, sequenced in a study of control samples from healthy donors and cancer patients. Sequencing was performed with immunoSEQ multiplex PCR; in TCRdb, only in-frame clones are kept and a portion is missing. Here the sample spans about 110,000 clones, roughly 79% being singletons. What was sequenced was blood. The receptors here all came from a man aged 18-30 years in good health.

This clone was detected only a few times. The chain links TRBV28 to TRBJ1-2, with unresolved D. V shed 1 base and J shed 0 bases, with 9 bases lying between them. Looked up from germline, CDR1 is MDHEN and CDR2 is SYDVKM. The length of the CDR3 is 15 residues. The CDR3 reads CASSLLGSSNYGYTF. The DNA for the CDR3 is TGTGCCAGCAGTTTATTAGGGAGTTCTAACTATGGCTACACCTTC.

The chain recombines TRBV5-4 with TRBJ2-6, with TRBD1 matching over 8 bases. V shed 4 bases and J 4 bases; nucleotides not matched to a gene: 10. The CDR3 sequence is 17 residues long. CDR1 and CDR2 from the germline V gene are SGHNT and YYREEE (reference sequence). CDR3 DNA sequence: TGTGCCAGCAGCCCGACAGGGGTTTCCCCCGGGGCCAACGTCCTGACTTTC. Its protein is CASSPTGVSPGANVLTF.

The chain couples TRBV7-6 to TRBJ2-5; 7 nucleotides line up with TRBD1. Germline assignment: CDR1 SGHVS and CDR2 FNYEAQ. This CDR3 contains 15 residues. The trim removed 5 bases at V and 3 bases at J, leaving 9 bases unmatched. CDR3: CASSPILDREETQYF. CDR3 bases: TGTGCCAGCAGCCCTATCTTAGACAGGGAAGAGACCCAGTACTTC.

The V gene is TRBV11-2, the J gene TRBJ2-3; D is ambiguous. Germline V lookup: CDR1 SGHAT, CDR2 FQNNGV. This CDR3 contains 11 residues. Trimming removed 5 bases at V and 11 bases at J, with 11 bases between. DNA of the CDR3: TGTGCCAGCAGCCTCCTGGGTGAGCAGTATTTT. As protein: CASSLLGEQYF.

With regard to this clone: The same CDR3 arises from other DNA sequences in this sample as well. This sequence joins TRBV6-6 and TRBJ2-5; D unclear. Germline values: CDR1 MNHNY, CDR2 SVGAGI (reference sequence). With 5 bases removed from V and 2 bases from J, the gap between germline ends came to 6 bases. The CDR3 is 12 residues long. CDR3 sequence: CASSTLQETQYF. In DNA form, the CDR3 reads TGTGCCAGCAGTACTTTACAAGAGACCCAGTACTTC.

This rearrangement joins TRBV29-1 to TRBJ1-1; D unresolved. This CDR3 is 14 amino acids long. V dropped 0 bases and J dropped 4 bases, with 12 bases sitting between them. Germline values: CDR1 SQVTM, CDR2 ANQGSEA. CDR3 nucleotide sequence: TGCAGCGTTGAAGAGGGAGGGTATAGCACTGAAGCTTTCTTT. Translating it yields CSVEEGGYSTEAFF.